This T cell receptor (beta chain) was sequenced in a study of molecular identifiers for immune sequencing clone quantification. This clonotype has just a few counts. Its antigen is currently unknown. Previously described methods and listed TCR primers were used for bulk TCR libraries. TCRdb independently ran MiXCR on the PCR reads; one entry per CDR3 protein. This table holds approximately 100,000 distinct CDR3 sequences, over 30% found once. Sorting selected naive CD8 T cells with a CD8+CD4-CCR7+CD45RA+ phenotype. Trimming removed 8 bases at V and 5 bases at J, with 3 bases between. The V gene's germline CDR1 is SEHNR and CDR2 FQNEAQ (reference sequence). This CDR3 comprises 10 residues. Study results and limitations: Shared barcodes on identical TCR molecules could underestimate the sizes of highly expanded clones.

The TCR was taken from a human donor in good health. Some libraries in this study had Jurkat cell RNA spiked in. J is TRBJ1-4 and V is TRBV7-9; D gene ambiguous. The sequencing input was naive CD8+ T cells from blood, with Jurkat cell RNA spiked in. Subset given: FACS-sorted CD8+CD4-CCR7+CD45RA+ naive T cells. The CDR3 DNA is TGTGCCAGCGGAAATGAAAAACTGTTTTTT. It specifies CASGNEKLFF.